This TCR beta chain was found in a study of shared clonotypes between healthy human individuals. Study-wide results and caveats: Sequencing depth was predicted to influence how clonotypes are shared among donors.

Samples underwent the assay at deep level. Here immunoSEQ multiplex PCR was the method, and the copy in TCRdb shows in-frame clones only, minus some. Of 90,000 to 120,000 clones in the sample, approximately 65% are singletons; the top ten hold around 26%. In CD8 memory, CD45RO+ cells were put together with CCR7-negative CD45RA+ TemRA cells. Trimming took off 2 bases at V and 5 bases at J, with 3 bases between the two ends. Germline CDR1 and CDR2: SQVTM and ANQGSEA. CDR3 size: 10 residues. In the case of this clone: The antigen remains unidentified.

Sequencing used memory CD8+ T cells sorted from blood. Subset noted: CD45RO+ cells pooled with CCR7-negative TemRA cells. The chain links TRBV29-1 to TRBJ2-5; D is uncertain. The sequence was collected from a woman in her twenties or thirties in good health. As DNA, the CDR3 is TGCAGCGTTGAAAGGGAGACCCAGTACTTC. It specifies CSVERETQYF.